The 21 T cell receptor beta chains presented below share a single source sample, sequenced in a study of vaccination and CD4 T cells after COVID-19. Cultured CD4+ T cells had their DNA profiled by the Oncomine TCR Beta short-read assay. TCRdb passed the PCR reads through MiXCR, listing each CDR3 protein once. The sample holds around 14,000 distinct CDR3 sequences; about 50% are singletons and the top ten take approximately 12%. These receptors lack a known antigen. The treatment was: roughly ten-day PBMC culture with coronavirus spike peptide pools or control peptides (ViraFEST assay). The material sequenced was CD4+ T cells from blood, cultured in vitro. These TCRs come from a human donor who had recovered from COVID-19.

The chain has TRBV28 and TRBJ1-2; D may be TRBD1 (5 bases). The CDR3 is 14 residues long. V was clipped by 3 bases and J by 4 bases, with 12 bases between them. Germline CDR1 MDHEN, CDR2 SYDVKM. DNA for the CDR3: TGTGCCAGCAGTTTGTCAGGGACGGGCTATGGCTACACCTTC. Protein product: CASSLSGTGYGYTF.

DNA for the CDR3: TGTGCCAGCACCCGGACAGGGTACACCGGGGAGCTGTTTTTT. This translates into CASTRTGYTGELFF. The rearrangement joins TRBV6-2 or TRBV6-3 to TRBJ2-2; 8 nucleotides agree with TRBD1. The CDR3 has 14 residues. Germline loops: CDR1 MNHEY, CDR2 SVGEGT. V lost 7 bases to trimming and J lost 3 bases; unmatched junction nucleotides: 4.

The gene calls are TRBV12-3 or TRBV12-4 and TRBJ2-2, with 9 bases lining up with TRBD2. Trimming cost V 1 base and J 4 bases; bases outside gene matches: 1. The CDR3 contains 15 residues. Here the CDR3 reads CASSLGREGTGELFF. CDR3 nucleotide sequence: TGTGCCAGCAGTTTAGGGCGGGAGGGCACCGGGGAGCTGTTTTTT.

The chain is built from TRBV6-5 and TRBJ2-1; TRBD2 is a possible D gene (6 bases). CDR1 is MNHEY, CDR2 SVGAGI, per germline. Trimming stripped 2 bases from V and 2 bases from J, with 19 bases between. This CDR3 is built from 18 residues. The CDR3 loop reads CASSYTERSTGAYNEQFF. The DNA for the CDR3 is TGTGCCAGCAGTTACACCGAGAGGTCCACGGGAGCCTACAATGAGCAGTTCTTC.

The genes are TRBV6-1 and TRBJ2-7, with a possible D match to TRBD1 (7 bases). This CDR3 is 14 amino acids long. Trimming pared 5 bases from V and 2 bases from J, leaving 13 bases between. From germline, CDR1 is MNHNS and CDR2 SASEGT. CDR3 amino acids: CASSPPGGTYEQYF. CDR3 nucleotides: TGTGCCAGCAGTCCTCCAGGGGGGACCTACGAGCAGTACTTC.

The chain joins TRBV21-1 to TRBJ2-7; TRBD2, the table's D call, was not compared with the DNA. TRBV21-1 is listed as a pseudogene. The CDR3 totals 17 residues. DNA of the CDR3: TGTGCCAGCAGCTCCCCGGCGCTAGCGGGAGTGTATTACGAGCAGTACTTC. The encoded protein is CASSSPALAGVYYEQYF.

This clonotype was found a few times. This chain connects TRBV7-3 to TRBJ2-3; either TRBD1 or TRBD2 may fit D (6 bases each). This CDR3 comprises 16 residues. Germline values: CDR1 SGHTA, CDR2 FQGTGA. Trimming removed 4 bases at V and 1 base at J, with 15 bases between. The CDR3 nucleotides read TGTGCCAGCAGCTCAAGGGGGGACACCCGCACAGATACGCAGTATTTT. Encoded protein: CASSSRGDTRTDTQYF. Complete variable domain (other parts from reference TRBV7-3 and TRBJ2-3): GAGVSQTPSNKVTEKGKYVELRCDPISGHTALYWYRQSLGQGPEFLIYFQGTGAADDSGLPNDRFFAVRPEGSVSTLKIQRTERGDSAVYLCASSSRGDTRTDTQYFGPGTRLTVL.

This clonotype occurred a few times. The chain is built from TRBV2 and TRBJ1-5, with TRBD1 as a possible D gene (5 bases). The germline V gene has CDR1 SNHLY and CDR2 FYNNEI. V lost 5 bases, J lost 10 bases, and 18 bases lay in between. This CDR3 has 14 residues. The CDR3 loop reads CASSSSVQGNPQHF. CDR3 bases: TGTGCCAGCAGTTCCTCCGTCCAGGGAAATCCCCAGCATTTT.

This sequence joins TRBV7-9 and TRBJ2-5; 14 nucleotides line up with TRBD2. The J segment lost 4 bases and the V segment lost 6 bases, leaving 7 bases of the junction unmatched. Germline V gene sequence: CDR1 SEHNR, CDR2 FQNEAQ (reference sequence). This CDR3 region has 16 residues. CDR3: CASRRGTSGSSETQYF. In nucleotides, the CDR3 is TGTGCCAGCAGGCGAGGGACTAGCGGGAGTTCAGAGACCCAGTACTTC.

In this sample, this clonotype turned up a few times. The V gene is TRBV10-3, the J gene TRBJ2-3; TRBD1 aligns across 7 bases. This CDR3 is 15 amino acids long. The junction had 6 bases not matched to a gene; V was cut back by 6 bases and J by 0 bases. Germline loops: CDR1 ENHRY, CDR2 SYGVKD. In DNA, the CDR3 is TGTGCCATCAGCCCCGGGACAGCAAGCACAGATACGCAGTATTTT. Translating gives CAISPGTASTDTQYF.

This sequence joins TRBV20-1 and TRBJ2-1; 8 nucleotides match TRBD2. The CDR3 runs 13 residues. With 0 bases clipped from V and 9 bases from J, the junction kept 4 bases outside the gene matches. Germline CDR1 is DFQATT and CDR2 is SNEGSKA (reference sequence). The CDR3 DNA sequence: TGCAGTGCTAGAGACCTTAGCGGGACTGAGCAGTTCTTC. This sequence encodes CSARDLSGTEQFF.

The chain employs TRBV6-1 and TRBJ2-1; D is possibly TRBD2 (6 bases). With 6 bases removed from V and 2 bases from J, the gap between germline ends came to 17 bases. The germline CDR1 and CDR2 sequences are MNHNS and SASEGT. The CDR3 is 16 residues long. For the CDR3, the DNA is TGTGCCAGCAGACTTGAATCTAGCGCTACCTACAATGAGCAGTTCTTC. Translated: CASRLESSATYNEQFF.

The chain employs TRBV20-1 and TRBJ1-2; 8 bases align to TRBD1. The CDR3 spans 13 residues. V dropped 4 bases and J dropped 6; count of bases not matched to a gene: 7. Germline V gene lookup returns CDR1 DFQATT and CDR2 SNEGSKA (reference sequence). CDR3 residues: CSANTGQVDGYTF. CDR3 sequence (DNA): TGCAGTGCTAATACGGGACAGGTCGATGGCTACACCTTC.

This clonotype has just a few counts. This chain joins TRBV12-3 or TRBV12-4 and TRBJ2-5; D is uncertain. V lost 3 bases and J 5 bases, leaving 4 bases between the germline ends. CDR3 size: 11 residues. The CDR3, as DNA: TGTGCCAGCAGTTTGAGGGAGACCCAGTACTTC. As protein: CASSLRETQYF.

The chain joins TRBV7-9 to TRBJ1-1; 8 nucleotides align to TRBD1. Germline V lookup: CDR1 SEHNR, CDR2 FQNEAQ (reference sequence). CDR3 size: 16 residues. Trimming at V came to 5 bases and at J to 6 bases, leaving 14 bases not matched to a gene. The CDR3 sequence: CASSNRDRLPGAEAFF. The CDR3 DNA is TGTGCCAGCAGCAACCGGGACAGGCTCCCTGGGGCTGAAGCTTTCTTT.

This clonotype was seen more than once but under ten times. The rearrangement uses TRBV7-9 and TRBJ1-6; no clear D. V was pared by 1 base and J by 8 bases, with 0 bases between. Germline assignment: CDR1 SEHNR and CDR2 FQNEAQ (reference sequence). This CDR3 contains 11 residues. The CDR3 loop reads CASSLDSPLHF. Here the CDR3 DNA reads TGTGCCAGCAGCTTAGATTCACCCCTCCACTTT.

This clonotype has just a few counts. The chain joins TRBV20-1 to TRBJ2-3, with D perhaps being TRBD1 or TRBD2 (5 bases each). V gave up 6 bases and J gave up 2 bases, with 12 bases separating them. CDR1 DFQATT and CDR2 SNEGSKA come from the germline V gene (reference sequence). The CDR3 runs 13 residues. This CDR3 reads CSAPGPYTDTQYF. DNA of the CDR3: TGCAGTGCACCGGGACCCTACACAGATACGCAGTATTTT.

The gene calls are TRBV5-4 and TRBJ2-3; TRBD2 aligns across 8 bases. From germline, CDR1 is SGHNT and CDR2 YYREEE (reference sequence). The CDR3 is 15 residues long. J lost 3 bases, V lost 3 bases, and 6 bases had no gene match. The DNA for the CDR3 is TGTGCCAGCAGCTCCCAGCGGGAGCTAACAGATACGCAGTATTTT. It encodes CASSSQRELTDTQYF.

The chain combines TRBV6-4 with TRBJ2-3, with a weak D call TRBD2 (5 bases). V was shortened by 6 bases and J by 6 bases, with 13 bases between the two germline ends. The CDR3 covers 13 residues. Germline V CDR1 and CDR2: MRHNA, SNTAGT. The CDR3 loop reads CASSEGLTDTQYF. The CDR3 DNA reads TGTGCCAGCAGCGAGGGTCTGACCGATACGCAGTATTTT.

The chain couples TRBV6-2 or TRBV6-3 to TRBJ1-1, with D tentatively TRBD1 (6 bases). Deletions cut 5 bases from V and 8 bases from J, with 12 bases between. The CDR3 is made up of 12 amino acids. Germline CDR1 and CDR2: MNHEY and SVGEGT. The CDR3 coding sequence is TGTGCCAGCAGTGATCCCGGACAGGAAGCTTTCTTT. Translated, it gives CASSDPGQEAFF.

This chain uses TRBV7-9 with TRBJ1-1; D is unresolved. CDR3 length equals 14 residues. V lost 3 bases, J lost 3 bases, and 11 bases lay in between. Per the germline V gene, CDR1 is SEHNR and CDR2 is FQNEAQ (reference sequence). The CDR3 sequence: CASSLIGVDTEAFF. CDR3 nucleotides: TGTGCCAGCAGCTTGATTGGGGTTGACACTGAAGCTTTCTTT.